This entry lists 5 T cell receptor beta chains sequenced from one sample in a study of CD8 T cells in ankylosing spondylitis (dated by TCRdb to 2017 to 2019). Libraries were prepared through 5' RACE. Sequencing was carried out with an Illumina HiSeq 2500. TCRdb reworked the public reads: Q25 trimming with fastp, MiXCR clone assembly, productive beta chains retained. When rows share a CDR3 protein, they turn into one entry using the most common DNA and genes. Present in this sample are 40,000 to 55,000 distinct CDR3 sequences, about 7.8% of which were seen just once. The top ten clonotypes cover around 8.5% of the sample. The sample taken for sequencing was blood, either unsorted or a sorted T cell fraction (not recorded which). The receptors shown here come from a female donor with ankylosing spondylitis or in good health (not recorded which).

This clonotype was counted at least ten times. The chain uses TRBV7-6 and TRBJ2-7; TRBD1 matches at 9 bases. J gave up 6 bases and V 0 bases, and 9 bases lay outside the gene matches. This CDR3 contains 16 residues. Per the germline V gene, CDR1 is SGHVS and CDR2 is FNYEAQ. The CDR3 here is CASSLALPQGASEQYF. Written as DNA, the CDR3 is TGTGCCAGCAGCTTAGCACTCCCACAGGGGGCAAGCGAGCAGTACTTC. Combining the CDR3 with reference TRBV7-6 and TRBJ2-7 gives the whole variable domain GAGVSQSPRYKVTKRGQDVALRCDPISGHVSLYWYRQALGQGPEFLTYFNYEAQQDKSGLPNDRFSAERPEGSISTLTIQRTEQRDSAMYRCASSLALPQGASEQYFGPGTRLTVT.

Ten or more counts support this clonotype. The chain is built from TRBV28 and TRBJ1-2; D not certain. Trimming pared 6 bases from V and 5 bases from J, leaving 4 bases between. The CDR3 covers 10 residues. Germline CDR1 and CDR2: MDHEN and SYDVKM. This CDR3 reads CASSRYGYTF. The CDR3 bases are TGTGCCAGCAGCCGTTATGGCTACACCTTC.

The chain uses TRBV11-2 and TRBJ2-3; D unresolved. This CDR3 has 18 amino acids. Trimming cost V 2 bases and J 1 base, with 19 bases left between them. Germline V gene lookup returns CDR1 SGHAT and CDR2 FQNNGV. Here the CDR3 DNA reads TGTGCCAGCAGCTTAATACACGGGCAGATTGTTGGCACAGATACGCAGTATTTT. It yields the protein CASSLIHGQIVGTDTQYF.

Ten or more counts support this clonotype. This chain connects TRBV11-2 to TRBJ1-6; D gene unclear. The V end was cut by 2 bases, the J end by 5 bases, with 4 bases between. The CDR3 has 13 amino acids. Germline CDR1 is SGHAT and CDR2 is FQNNGV. CDR3 DNA sequence: TGTGCCAGCAGCTTACGGGATAATTCACCCCTCCACTTT. It is translated as CASSLRDNSPLHF. The variable domain in full, completed from reference TRBV11-2 and TRBJ1-6, reads EAGVAQSPRYKIIEKRQSVAFWCNPISGHATLYWYQQILGQGPKLLIQFQNNGVVDDSQLPKDRFSAERLKGVDSTLKIQPAKLEDSAVYLCASSLRDNSPLHFGNGTRLTVT.

The chain joins TRBV20-1 to TRBJ2-2; 7 bases fit TRBD1. Germline values: CDR1 DFQATT, CDR2 SNEGSKA (reference sequence). The CDR3 is 14 amino acids. With V trimmed by 5 bases and J by 0 bases, 3 bases remained unmatched. The CDR3 spells CSARGQANTGELFF. As DNA, the CDR3 is TGCAGTGCTCGAGGACAGGCGAACACCGGGGAGCTGTTTTTT.